The source of this TCR beta chain is a study of shared clonotypes between healthy human individuals. A remark on this clone: Its antigen is still unknown. The same CDR3 also results from other DNA sequences found in this sample.

It was across several immunoSEQ plates that each subset's genomic DNA was evenly split. Template for every sorted-subset replicate PCR totaled around 200 ng DNA, around 32,000 T cell genomes. Only in-frame clones appear in the TCRdb table, and some are missing; sequencing was by immunoSEQ multiplex PCR. The sample includes more than 2 million clones, approximately 94% seen only once; the top ten take 0.9% to 1.4%. Study conclusions and caveats: Incomplete sequencing of sorted subsets was indicated by rarefaction despite large depth. A handful of donors had about 5% of their naive CD4 clonotypes in common.

Naivety among CD8 cells was defined by CD45RO negativity and positive CCR7 selection, thereby excluding terminally differentiated effector memory CD45RA+ cells. Germline lookup yields CDR1 LNHDA and CDR2 SQIVND (reference sequence). CDR3 size: 11 residues. The V and J ends lost 4 bases and 3 bases respectively, with 4 bases between them. Sequencing used naive CD8+ T cells sorted from blood. The chain recombines TRBV19 with TRBJ2-7; D call uncertain. The TCR sequence derives from a man aged 18 to 29 in good health. The DNA of the CDR3 is TGTGCCAGTAGTAATGGCTACGAGCAGTACTTC. This codes for CASSNGYEQYF.